This TCR beta chain was obtained from a study of T cells after yellow fever vaccination. TCRdb called the 5' RACE reads again in MiXCR, with one record for every CDR3 protein. The profile shows more than 350,000 distinct CDR3 sequences, 11% of them singletons. In its sample, this clonotype was seen a few times. Its cognate antigen is unknown. Overall study findings and caveats: At around 96% for CD4 and 88% for CD8, most primary-vaccination clones showed up again after the booster.

This clonotype was obtained from a man younger than 30 who received the YFV17D yellow fever vaccine. Specimen: PBMCs, collected on the day of the first yellow fever vaccination.

The CDR3 DNA is TGTGCCAGCAGTGACGGGGCCACAGATACGCAGTATTTT. This codes for CASSDGATDTQYF. This chain connects TRBV6-4 to TRBJ2-3; D may be TRBD1 (5 bases). The V and J ends lost 2 bases and 2 bases respectively, with 5 bases between them. CDR1 is MRHNA and CDR2 is SNTAGT in the germline V gene. The CDR3 extends over 13 amino acids.